The rows below give T cell receptor beta chains drawn from one sample of a study of a mutant IDH1 vaccine in newly diagnosed glioma. These TCRs' antigens remain unknown. TCRdb's copy holds only in-frame clones and misses some; the assay was immunoSEQ multiplex PCR. Of approximately 51,000 clones detected, 78% appear once; the ten largest clones hold under 2%. This material consisted of PBMCs, taken from a glioma patient whose treatment included an IDH1 peptide vaccine. The source of these receptors is a middle-aged woman with glioma. The CDR3 runs from the conserved cysteine through the conserved F or W. The order of the fields is clone size, V gene, D gene, J gene, CDR3 length, CDR3 DNA, CDR3 protein. The D gene is left open where the match is weak. Clone size is given for some rows only: seen once, a few or many times, or a class if the clone is expanded.

clone_size: -
v_call: TRBV2
d_call: -
j_call: TRBJ2-1
cdr3_length: 14
cdr3_nt: TGTGCCAGCAGCAAACGAGAGACCCCCAATGAGCAGTTCTTC
cdr3_aa: CASSKRETPNEQFF

clone_size: -
v_call: TRBV10-3
d_call: -
j_call: TRBJ1-1
cdr3_length: 13
cdr3_nt: TGTGCCATCAGTGAGCTGGCCAGCGGTGAAGCTTTCTTT
cdr3_aa: CAISELASGEAFF

clone_size: -
v_call: TRBV5-1
d_call: -
j_call: TRBJ1-6
cdr3_length: 14
cdr3_nt: TGCGCCAGCAGTTTAGATTTGGGGAATTCACCCCTCCACTTT
cdr3_aa: CASSLDLGNSPLHF

clone_size: few
v_call: TRBV7-8
d_call: -
j_call: TRBJ1-5
cdr3_length: 16
cdr3_nt: TGTGCCAGCAGCCCACGGAGGACGTTTTCGGATCAGCCCCAGCATTTT
cdr3_aa: CASSPRRTFSDQPQHF

clone_size: -
v_call: TRBV7-9
d_call: TRBD1
j_call: TRBJ1-3
cdr3_length: 15
cdr3_nt: TGTGCCAGCAGAGAAGGCAGGGGGTCTGGAAACACCATATATTTT
cdr3_aa: CASREGRGSGNTIYF

clone_size: -
v_call: TRBV5-4
d_call: -
j_call: TRBJ2-7
cdr3_length: 15
cdr3_nt: TGTGCCAGCAGCCTAAAACAGGAGGCCCCCTACGAGCAGTACTTC
cdr3_aa: CASSLKQEAPYEQYF

clone_size: -
v_call: TRBV4-1
d_call: TRBD1
j_call: TRBJ1-6
cdr3_length: 14
cdr3_nt: TGCGCCAGCAGCCAAGGGCAGGGGGATTCACCCCTCCACTTT
cdr3_aa: CASSQGQGDSPLHF

clone_size: -
v_call: TRBV18
d_call: TRBD1
j_call: TRBJ1-2
cdr3_length: 16
cdr3_nt: TGTGCCAGCTCACCTAACCCGGGACAGGGGGCTTGGGGCTACACCTTC
cdr3_aa: CASSPNPGQGAWGYTF

clone_size: few
v_call: TRBV9
d_call: TRBD1
j_call: TRBJ2-1
cdr3_length: 15
cdr3_nt: TGTGCCAGCAGCCCCAGCCGGGACAGGGAGCATGAGCAGTTCTTC
cdr3_aa: CASSPSRDREHEQFF

clone_size: few
v_call: TRBV6-1
d_call: -
j_call: TRBJ1-5
cdr3_length: 16
cdr3_nt: TGTGCCAGCAGTGAGGGGACATTTGCGGGCAATCAGCCCCAGCATTTT
cdr3_aa: CASSEGTFAGNQPQHF

clone_size: -
v_call: TRBV5-1
d_call: -
j_call: TRBJ2-6
cdr3_length: 17
cdr3_nt: TGCGCCAGCAGCTTGGTGGGGGCAAGCTCTGGGGCCAACGTCCTGACTTTC
cdr3_aa: CASSLVGASSGANVLTF

clone_size: -
v_call: TRBV9
d_call: TRBD2
j_call: TRBJ2-4
cdr3_length: 18
cdr3_nt: TGTGCCAGCAGCGTAGAACCAGCGGGGGGCCCAGCCAAAAACATTCAGTACTTC
cdr3_aa: CASSVEPAGGPAKNIQYF

clone_size: -
v_call: TRBV4-3
d_call: -
j_call: TRBJ1-5
cdr3_length: 16
cdr3_nt: TGCGCCAGCAGCCAAGATCTAGCGGGTAGGGATCAGCCCCAGCATTTT
cdr3_aa: CASSQDLAGRDQPQHF

clone_size: once
v_call: TRBV30
d_call: TRBD1
j_call: TRBJ2-7
cdr3_length: 13
cdr3_nt: TGTGCCTGGAGTGTCGGACAGGGTACCGAGCAGTACTTC
cdr3_aa: CAWSVGQGTEQYF